This T cell receptor beta chain comes out of a study of neoadjuvant anti-PD-1 for oral cavity cancer. Points from the study as a whole: TCR analyses covered only a few patients per response group.

This clone occurred once. Its specificity is not known. The method was immunoSEQ multiplex PCR; TCRdb's version includes in-frame clones alone and lacks a portion of them. This sample has 55,000 to 75,000 clones, with about 90% found just once. The CDR3 covers 13 residues. V was clipped by 4 bases and J by 4 bases; unmatched bases: 3. CDR1 is SQVTM, CDR2 ANQGSEA, per germline. Stated time point: after neoadjuvant nivolumab, at surgical resection. The patients had HPV-negative, locally advanced oral cavity squamous cell carcinoma. PBMCs were not maintained or expanded in culture before analysis. This material consisted of PBMCs, taken after nivolumab (anti-PD-1) treatment. The chain combines TRBV29-1 with TRBJ2-5; 10 bases match TRBD1. The source is a person between 40 and 85 years old with oral cavity squamous cell carcinoma. The CDR3 is CSVGQGAGETQYF. In DNA form, the CDR3 reads TGCAGCGTTGGACAGGGGGCGGGAGAGACCCAGTACTTC.